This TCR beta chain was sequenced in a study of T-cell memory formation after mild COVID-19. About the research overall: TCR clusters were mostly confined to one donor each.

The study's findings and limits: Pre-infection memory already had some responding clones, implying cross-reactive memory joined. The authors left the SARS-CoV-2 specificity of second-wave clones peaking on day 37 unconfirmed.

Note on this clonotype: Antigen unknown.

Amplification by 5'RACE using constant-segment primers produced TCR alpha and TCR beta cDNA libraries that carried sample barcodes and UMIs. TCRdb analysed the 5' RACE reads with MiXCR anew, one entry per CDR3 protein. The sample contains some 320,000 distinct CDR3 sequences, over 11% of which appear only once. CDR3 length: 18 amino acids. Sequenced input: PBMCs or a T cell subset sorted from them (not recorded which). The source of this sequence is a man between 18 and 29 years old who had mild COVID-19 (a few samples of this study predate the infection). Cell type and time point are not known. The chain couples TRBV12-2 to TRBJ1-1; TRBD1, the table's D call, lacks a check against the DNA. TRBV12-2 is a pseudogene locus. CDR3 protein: CASRFPGARGSPSTEAFF. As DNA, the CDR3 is TGTGCAAGTCGCTTCCCGGGGGCGCGGGGAAGTCCGTCCACTGAAGCTTTCTTT.